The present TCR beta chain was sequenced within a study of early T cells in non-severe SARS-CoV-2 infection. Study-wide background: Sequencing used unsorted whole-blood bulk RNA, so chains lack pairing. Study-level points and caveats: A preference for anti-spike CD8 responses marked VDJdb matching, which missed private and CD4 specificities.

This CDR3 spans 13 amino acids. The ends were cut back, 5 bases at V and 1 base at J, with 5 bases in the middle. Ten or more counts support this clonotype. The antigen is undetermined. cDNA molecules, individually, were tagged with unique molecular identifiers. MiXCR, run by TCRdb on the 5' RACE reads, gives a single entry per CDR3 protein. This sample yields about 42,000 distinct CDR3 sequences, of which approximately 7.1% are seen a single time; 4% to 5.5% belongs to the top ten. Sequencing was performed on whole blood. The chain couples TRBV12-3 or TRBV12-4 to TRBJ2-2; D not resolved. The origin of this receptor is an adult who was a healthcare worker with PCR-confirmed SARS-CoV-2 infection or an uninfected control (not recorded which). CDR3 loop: CASSLQNTGELFF. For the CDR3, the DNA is TGTGCCAGCAGTCTCCAGAACACCGGGGAGCTGTTTTTT.